Described below is a single TCR beta chain sequence and its context. CDR3 length equals 14 residues. Trimming shortened V by 3 bases and J by 3 bases, and 12 bases separated the two germline ends. Germline V gene lookup returns CDR1 SGDLS and CDR2 YYNGEE. The data are from a study of T cell changes during pregnancy in multiple sclerosis. Clones were sequenced by immunoSEQ multiplex PCR, and TCRdb holds only the in-frame ones, with some missing. The data show around 71,000 clones, with 90% to 95% seen just once and approximately 1.5% held by the top ten. The sequencing here drew on peripheral blood, taken after pregnancy. The sequence was collected from a female donor with multiple sclerosis, enrolled in a pregnancy study. The chain links TRBV9 to TRBJ2-5, with D perhaps matching TRBD2 (5 bases). The CDR3 DNA sequence: TGTGCCAGCAGCGCAACCAACGGGGAAGAGACCCAGTACTTC. Residues: CASSATNGEETQYF.